This T cell receptor (beta chain) was recovered during a study of blood T cell repertoires in COVID-19. Study information: From T cells, B-cell-depleted T cells, or PBMCs came the material, which was cDNA or gDNA.

Authors' processing steps: By means of reference gene primer amplification, nucleated cell counts were estimated. Here immunoSEQ multiplex PCR was the method, and the copy in TCRdb shows in-frame clones only, minus some. That table supplies the V and J calls and clone size; D and trimming were determined from the DNA. The sample shows about 480,000 clones, approximately 88% of them seen only once. Recovery among Cohort 3 donors was established by two negative PCRs, clearance, or symptom resolution. The CDR3 extends over 15 amino acids. V was shortened by 0 bases and J by 0 bases, with 6 bases between the two germline ends. CDR1 is MNHNS and CDR2 is SASEGT in the germline V gene.

The material sequenced was PBMCs or T cells enriched from blood (not recorded which). This clonotype was sampled from a middle-aged woman who had recovered from COVID-19. The chain carries TRBV6-1 and TRBJ2-1; D call uncertain. This CDR3 is CASSEAGFSYNEQFF. In DNA form, the CDR3 reads TGTGCCAGCAGTGAAGCGGGCTTCTCCTACAATGAGCAGTTCTTC.